The rows below give T cell receptor beta chains drawn from one sample of a study of T cells in Graves' hyperthyroidism and ophthalmopathy. One entry per CDR3 protein results from TCRdb running MiXCR on the multiplex PCR reads. The sample holds about 370,000 distinct CDR3 sequences; approximately 14% are singletons and the top ten take roughly a fifth. Sequencing input: blood. These receptors all come from a woman aged 55-70 years with Graves' ophthalmopathy. Both conserved end residues are part of each CDR3.

CASSLASRPDTQYF,TRBV6-1,TRBJ2-3
CASSSTGGSVNEQYF,TRBV6-1,TRBJ2-7
CASGVAGPQETQYF,TRBV6-1,TRBJ2-5
CASSLGLAGGHRYNEQFF,TRBV11-2,TRBJ2-1
CAWSGGQSNQPQHF,TRBV30,TRBJ1-5
CSAPDGGRAGEQYF,TRBV20-1,TRBJ2-7
CASSLEAHEQFF,TRBV5-1,TRBJ2-1
CASSEWRQTGELFF,TRBV2,TRBJ2-2
CTSTKQRGHYEQYF,TRBV4-1,TRBJ2-7
CAIRDGGNEQFF,TRBV10-3,TRBJ2-1
CASGRDSYNEQFF,TRBV12-5,TRBJ2-1
CASRKDTFYEQYF,TRBV6-4,TRBJ2-7
CASTGNQPQHF,TRBV28,TRBJ1-5